A single sample gave rise to the 32 T cell receptor beta chains below, sequenced in a study of shared clonotypes between healthy human individuals. Only in-frame clones appear in the TCRdb table, and some are missing; sequencing was by immunoSEQ multiplex PCR. Of roughly 2,500,000 clones listed, 90% to 95% are singletons. Sequenced sample: naive CD4+ T cells from PBMCs. Noted subset: CD45RA+ positively selected. These receptors originate from a man aged 18 to 35 in good health. Some clones in this sample may be carry-over from other donors' samples.

The chain has TRBV6-1 and TRBJ2-7; 13 bases match TRBD2. This CDR3 contains 16 residues. Trimming cost V 4 bases and J 6 bases; bases outside gene matches: 9. CDR1 is MNHNS, CDR2 SASEGT, per germline. CDR3 residues: CASSGRTSGSSGEQYF. The CDR3 DNA sequence: TGTGCCAGCAGTGGTCGGACTAGCGGGAGCTCTGGCGAGCAGTACTTC.

This clone occurred a few times. Here the CDR3 DNA reads TGCGCCAGCAGCTTGCTGTCGGAGGACACTGAAGCTTTCTTT. Its translation: CASSLLSEDTEAFF. V is TRBV5-1 and J is TRBJ1-1; D gene ambiguous. The V and J ends lost 1 base and 3 bases respectively, with 10 bases between them. This CDR3 has 14 amino acids. Germline lookup yields CDR1 SGHRS and CDR2 YFSETQ. Variable domain in full (rest from reference TRBV5-1 and TRBJ1-1): KAGVTQTPRYLIKTRGQQVTLSCSPISGHRSVSWYQQTPGQGLQFLFEYFSETQRNKGNFPGRFSGRQFSNSRSEMNVSTLELGDSALYLCASSLLSEDTEAFFGQGTRLTVV.

The chain couples TRBV11-2 to TRBJ2-6, with D perhaps assigned TRBD1 or TRBD2 (5 bases each). Looked up from germline, CDR1 is SGHAT and CDR2 is FQNNGV. The CDR3 has 17 amino acids. V lost 5 bases, J lost 2 bases, and 16 bases lay in between. The chain's CDR3 is CASSPTVVGAGANVLTF. The CDR3 DNA sequence: TGTGCCAGCAGCCCAACTGTCGTGGGGGCTGGGGCCAACGTCCTGACTTTC.

The CDR3 DNA reads as TGTGCCAGCAGTTTCCTAGCCGGGACTAGCGGGTTTGCCAGCTCCTACAATGAGCAGTTCTTC. The encoded protein is CASSFLAGTSGFASSYNEQFF. V and J are TRBV28 and TRBJ2-1; 12 nucleotides match TRBD2. This CDR3 has 21 residues. The ends lost 3 bases at V and 0 bases at J; junction bases unmatched: 15. Germline V lookup: CDR1 MDHEN, CDR2 SYDVKM.

The chain recombines TRBV28 with TRBJ2-3, with D maybe TRBD2 (7 bases). V lost 5 bases and J 0 bases, leaving 15 bases between the germline ends. The CDR3 has 16 amino acids. Germline CDR1 reads MDHEN; CDR2 reads SYDVKM. The CDR3 DNA sequence: TGTGCCAGCAGTGGGGGGGCGGGCCTTAGCACAGATACGCAGTATTTT. Translating it yields CASSGGAGLSTDTQYF.

About this clone: The sample has other DNA sequences that encode this CDR3 too. The CDR3 region is CASSRSTGELFF. CDR3 sequence (DNA): TGTGCCAGCAGTCGCAGCACCGGGGAGCTGTTTTTT. V gene TRBV2 combines with J gene TRBJ2-2; D unclear. The CDR3 runs 12 residues. The germline CDR1 and CDR2 sequences are SNHLY and FYNNEI. Trimming removed 5 bases from V and 4 bases from J, with 5 bases in between.

The chain is built from TRBV18 and TRBJ2-7; 7 positions agree with TRBD1. Germline V gives CDR1 KGHSH, CDR2 LQKENI. V shed 3 bases and J 6 bases; nucleotides not matched to a gene: 11. This CDR3 is 15 amino acids long. In nucleotides, the CDR3 is TGTGCCAGCTCACCCGGACAGGCCCCTCGGGGCGAGCAGTACTTC. Translating gives CASSPGQAPRGEQYF.

This chain uses TRBV7-9 with TRBJ2-1, with 7 positions matching TRBD2. Per germline, CDR1 SEHNR and CDR2 FQNEAQ (reference sequence). Trimming at V came to 3 bases and at J to 2 bases, leaving 4 bases not matched to a gene. The CDR3 is 15 amino acids. The CDR3 protein is CASSFGTTPYNEQFF. The CDR3 region has the DNA TGTGCCAGCAGCTTCGGGACTACCCCCTACAATGAGCAGTTCTTC.

CDR3 sequence: CASSLERPYEQYF. In nucleotides, the CDR3 is TGCGCCAGCAGCTTGGAGAGACCCTACGAGCAGTACTTC. The V gene is TRBV5-1, the J gene TRBJ2-7; no definite D call. V was clipped by 0 bases and J by 2 bases, with 6 bases between them. The germline V gene encodes CDR1 SGHRS and CDR2 YFSETQ. CDR3 length equals 13 residues.

V gene TRBV28 combines with J gene TRBJ2-7; D may match TRBD1 or TRBD2 (5 bases each). Trimming pared 3 bases from V and 4 bases from J, leaving 16 bases between. This CDR3 contains 15 residues. Germline CDR1 reads MDHEN; CDR2 reads SYDVKM. DNA for the CDR3: TGTGCCAGCAGTTTGTTAGGGACCCCCCGTTACGAGCAGTACTTC. Its protein is CASSLLGTPRYEQYF.

The genes are TRBV15 and TRBJ2-2; 8 nucleotides agree with TRBD1. The V segment lost 0 bases and the J segment 4 bases; nucleotides outside the gene matches: 4. There are 16 residues in the CDR3. CDR1 and CDR2 (germline): LNHNV, YYDKDF (reference sequence). The CDR3 region is CATSRDLTGVTGELFF. CDR3 coding DNA: TGTGCCACCAGCAGAGACCTGACAGGGGTCACCGGGGAGCTGTTTTTT.

This sequence joins TRBV28 and TRBJ1-2; tentatively, D is TRBD1 (6 bases). Germline CDR1 MDHEN, CDR2 SYDVKM. The CDR3 contains 13 residues. Trimming removed 6 bases from V and 5 bases from J, with 13 bases in between. CDR3 coding DNA: TGTGCCAGCAGCCAAGGGGGACGATATGGCTACACCTTC. It encodes CASSQGGRYGYTF.

About this clone itself: A junction boundary mismatches the germline segment, possibly from a read error. The identical CDR3 is also encoded by other nucleotide sequences in the sample. The rearrangement joins TRBV7-8 to TRBJ1-5, with 8 nucleotides matching TRBD1. The CDR3 runs 14 residues. The V gene's germline CDR1 is SGHVS and CDR2 FQNEAQ. The CDR3 DNA reads TGTGCTAGCAGCCCGGACAGGGGCAATCAGCCCCAGCATTTT. Translation: CASSPDRGNQPQHF.

Regarding this clone: The sample carries other DNA sequences with the same CDR3. This sequence joins TRBV7-9 and TRBJ2-5, with D possibly matching TRBD2 (6 bases). V was clipped by 3 bases and J by 1 base, with 6 bases between them. This CDR3 comprises 13 residues. Per germline, CDR1 SEHNR and CDR2 FQNEAQ (reference sequence). The chain's CDR3 is CASSLRGQETQYF. The CDR3 DNA is TGTGCCAGCAGCTTGCGGGGCCAAGAGACCCAGTACTTC.

About this clone itself: In the same sample, other DNA sequences code for this CDR3. CDR3 protein: CASSLGGGVETQYF. In DNA, the CDR3 is TGCGCCAGCAGCTTGGGTGGAGGGGTTGAGACCCAGTACTTC. This chain uses TRBV5-1 with TRBJ2-5, with D perhaps TRBD2 (6 bases). Between the trimmed V and J ends, which lost 0 bases and 5 bases, there was a span of 11 bases. This CDR3 is 14 amino acids long. Germline V gives CDR1 SGHRS, CDR2 YFSETQ.

Of note for this clone: The same CDR3 can be traced to other DNA sequences in this sample. V gene TRBV11-2 combines with J gene TRBJ2-1, with 10 bases lining up with TRBD2. Per the germline V gene, CDR1 is SGHAT and CDR2 is FQNNGV. The CDR3 length is 16 residues. The V gene end was trimmed by 5 bases and the J gene end by 2 bases; junction bases not matched to a gene: 6. CDR3 in amino acids: CASSPLSGRAYNEQFF. CDR3 sequence (DNA): TGTGCCAGCAGCCCCTTAAGCGGGAGGGCCTACAATGAGCAGTTCTTC.

This chain joins TRBV19 and TRBJ1-2, with D perhaps TRBD1 (5 bases). CDR1 is LNHDA, CDR2 SQIVND, per germline (reference sequence). The CDR3 runs 13 residues. V lost 6 bases and J 6 bases, leaving 14 bases between the germline ends. The CDR3 nucleotides are TGTGCCAGTAGCCGGGGACTGGGGGATGGCTACACCTTC. This codes for CASSRGLGDGYTF.

The chain combines TRBV7-2 with TRBJ2-1, with 10 bases aligning to TRBD2. CDR1 SGHTA and CDR2 FQGNSA come from the germline V gene. The CDR3 has 15 amino acids. J lost 5 bases, V lost 7 bases, and 8 bases had no gene match. The CDR3 spells CASTEIAGGNNEQFF. In DNA form, the CDR3 reads TGTGCCAGCACCGAAATAGCGGGAGGCAACAATGAGCAGTTCTTC.

This chain joins TRBV4-2 and TRBJ2-2; 8 nucleotides agree with TRBD1. The J segment lost 2 bases and the V segment lost 1 base, leaving 12 bases of the junction unmatched. The germline V gene has CDR1 LGHNA and CDR2 YNFKEQ. The length of the CDR3 is 19 residues. The CDR3 protein is CASSQGWAGQGPNTGELFF. In DNA, the CDR3 is TGTGCCAGCAGCCAAGGATGGGCCGGACAGGGCCCAAACACCGGGGAGCTGTTTTTT.

The gene calls are TRBV10-2 and TRBJ2-1; 8 bases map to TRBD2. Germline V gene sequence: CDR1 WSHSY, CDR2 SAAADI. V lost 6 bases and J lost 8; bases outside the gene matches: 9. This CDR3 contains 14 residues. The CDR3 protein is CASSRKTSAYEQFF. The CDR3 DNA reads as TGCGCCAGCAGCCGTAAGACTAGCGCCTATGAGCAGTTCTTC.

The V call is TRBV30, the J call TRBJ2-2; the match to TRBD2 covers 7 bases. CDR1 is GTSNPN, CDR2 SVGIG, per germline (reference sequence). CDR3 size: 15 residues. Germline trimming cut 4 bases from V and 2 bases from J; bases unmatched to any gene: 7. CDR3 in DNA: TGTGCCTGGACCACGGGACTACTCAACACCGGGGAGCTGTTTTTT. Translation: CAWTTGLLNTGELFF.

This chain connects TRBV14 to TRBJ2-1; D is unclear. The CDR3 contains 11 residues. V lost 6 bases and J lost 10, with 10 bases in between. Germline V gives CDR1 SGHDN, CDR2 FVKESK. CDR3 sequence reads: CASRQLGEQFF. CDR3 sequence (DNA): TGTGCCAGCAGACAATTAGGCGAGCAGTTCTTC.

This chain uses TRBV23-1 with TRBJ1-2; no firm D call. TRBV23-1 is filed as an ORF, its function uncertain. V was trimmed by 3 bases and J by 5 bases, leaving 16 bases between them. The CDR3 sequence is 15 residues long. CDR3 in amino acids: CASSHPGKLTYGYTF. The CDR3 DNA is TGCGCCAGCAGTCATCCGGGGAAACTAACTTATGGCTACACCTTC.

Points on this clone: Different DNA sequences within this sample yield the same CDR3. The gene calls are TRBV30 and TRBJ1-1, with D perhaps TRBD1 (6 bases). Germline loops: CDR1 GTSNPN, CDR2 SVGIG (reference sequence). The CDR3 is made up of 13 amino acids. Trimming took 5 bases from V and 1 from J, leaving 11 bases between them. CDR3 bases: TGTGCCTGGCGAGGACAGCCGAACACTGAAGCTTTCTTT. It translates to CAWRGQPNTEAFF.

This sequence joins TRBV9 and TRBJ1-3, with D possibly TRBD1 on 6 matching bases. Germline CDR1 is SGDLS and CDR2 is YYNGEE. CDR3 length: 13 amino acids. Trimming shortened V by 7 bases and J by 6 bases, and 14 bases separated the two germline ends. CDR3 residues: CASGTGQLNTIYF. The CDR3 DNA reads as TGTGCCAGCGGGACCGGACAGTTAAACACCATATATTTT.

V is TRBV2 and J is TRBJ1-3, with 8 bases aligning to TRBD1. The V gene end was trimmed by 7 bases and the J gene end by 2 bases; junction bases not matched to a gene: 4. Germline lookup yields CDR1 SNHLY and CDR2 FYNNEI. CDR3 size: 14 residues. The CDR3 reads CASTGRGPGNTIYF. Written as DNA, the CDR3 is TGTGCCAGCACCGGCAGGGGGCCTGGAAACACCATATATTTT.

V is TRBV5-1 and J is TRBJ2-1, with 7 bases that match TRBD2. Germline CDR1 is SGHRS and CDR2 is YFSETQ. The CDR3 runs to 16 residues. J gave up 3 bases and V 0 bases, and 6 bases lay outside the gene matches. CDR3 protein: CASSLVGEGIYNEQFF. In nucleotides, the CDR3 is TGCGCCAGCAGCTTGGTGGGGGAGGGGATCTACAATGAGCAGTTCTTC. Complete variable domain (other parts from reference TRBV5-1 and TRBJ2-1): KAGVTQTPRYLIKTRGQQVTLSCSPISGHRSVSWYQQTPGQGLQFLFEYFSETQRNKGNFPGRFSGRQFSNSRSEMNVSTLELGDSALYLCASSLVGEGIYNEQFFGPGTRLTVL.

The chain links TRBV4-2 to TRBJ2-7, with 12 positions matching TRBD2. The CDR3 length is 20 residues. Germline CDR1 is LGHNA and CDR2 is YNFKEQ. V was clipped by 2 bases and J by 4 bases; unmatched bases: 18. CDR3 bases: TGTGCCAGCAGCCAACTCCCGCCCGGGACCCTAGCGGGAGGGCCGTACGAGCAGTACTTC. Protein sequence: CASSQLPPGTLAGGPYEQYF.

This clone is a singleton in its sample. In the same sample, other DNA sequences code for this CDR3. This sequence joins TRBV5-1 and TRBJ1-2; D ambiguous. V lost 4 bases, J lost 0 bases, and 10 bases lay in between. The CDR3 totals 14 residues. Germline CDR1 reads SGHRS; CDR2 reads YFSETQ. The CDR3 protein is CASSPRGSNYGYTF. CDR3 bases: TGCGCCAGCAGCCCACGGGGATCTAACTATGGCTACACCTTC.

The chain couples TRBV7-2 to TRBJ1-4, with 7 bases that match TRBD1. Trimming took 5 bases from V and 1 from J; bases not matched to a gene: 10. The germline V gene has CDR1 SGHTA and CDR2 FQGNSA. The CDR3 covers 17 residues. The CDR3 protein is CASSPNRQGQTNEKLFF. CDR3 DNA sequence: TGTGCCAGCAGCCCAAACAGACAGGGTCAAACTAATGAAAAACTGTTTTTT.

With regard to this clone: The sample holds other DNA sequences that translate to the same CDR3. The rearrangement uses TRBV5-1 and TRBJ1-2; no clear D. The CDR3 is 14 amino acids. The V gene lost 4 bases and the J gene lost 0 bases, with 10 bases spanning the gap. The germline V gene has CDR1 SGHRS and CDR2 YFSETQ. The CDR3 region is CASSLGPTNYGYTF. CDR3 nucleotide sequence: TGCGCCAGCAGCCTTGGGCCGACTAACTATGGCTACACCTTC.

Only one count was recorded for this clone. The CDR3 region has the DNA TGTGCCAGCAGTGAAGCGCTTTGGTCCTACGAGCAGTACTTC. It specifies CASSEALWSYEQYF. The chain combines TRBV2 with TRBJ2-7; D is uncertain. Looked up from germline, CDR1 is SNHLY and CDR2 is FYNNEI. V gave up 0 bases and J gave up 1 base, with 7 bases separating them. CDR3 length equals 14 residues.